This T cell receptor (beta chain) was retrieved from a study of OX40 agonist ivuxolimab in advanced cancers. Sequencing was performed with immunoSEQ multiplex PCR; in TCRdb, only in-frame clones are kept and a portion is missing. Among tens of thousands of clones, around 82% were seen once, and the ten largest hold 1.8%. This CDR3 has 11 amino acids. Trimming stripped 4 bases from V and 10 bases from J, with 12 bases between. Looked up from germline, CDR1 is DFQATT and CDR2 is SNEGSKA (reference sequence). This clonotype originated in an adult with an advanced solid tumor such as melanoma, head and neck, liver or kidney cancer. J is TRBJ2-3 and V is TRBV20-1; no definite D call. Specimen: CD4+ or CD8+ T cells sorted from blood, collected in a trial of the OX40 agonist ivuxolimab. For the CDR3, the DNA is TGCAGTGCTATCAAGTCGGGCGCGCAGTATTTT. It codes for CSAIKSGAQYF.